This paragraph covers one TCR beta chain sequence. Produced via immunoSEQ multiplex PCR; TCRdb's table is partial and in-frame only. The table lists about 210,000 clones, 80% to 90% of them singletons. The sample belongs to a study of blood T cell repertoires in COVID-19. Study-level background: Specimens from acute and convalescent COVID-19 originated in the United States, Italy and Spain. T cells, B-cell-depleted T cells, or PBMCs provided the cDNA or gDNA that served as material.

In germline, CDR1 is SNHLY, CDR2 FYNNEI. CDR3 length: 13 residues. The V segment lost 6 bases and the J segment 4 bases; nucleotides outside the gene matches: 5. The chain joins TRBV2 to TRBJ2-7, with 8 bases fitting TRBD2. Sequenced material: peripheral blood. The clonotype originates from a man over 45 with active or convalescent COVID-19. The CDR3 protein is CASSGREGYEQYF. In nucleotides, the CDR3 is TGTGCCAGCAGCGGTCGGGAGGGGTACGAGCAGTACTTC.